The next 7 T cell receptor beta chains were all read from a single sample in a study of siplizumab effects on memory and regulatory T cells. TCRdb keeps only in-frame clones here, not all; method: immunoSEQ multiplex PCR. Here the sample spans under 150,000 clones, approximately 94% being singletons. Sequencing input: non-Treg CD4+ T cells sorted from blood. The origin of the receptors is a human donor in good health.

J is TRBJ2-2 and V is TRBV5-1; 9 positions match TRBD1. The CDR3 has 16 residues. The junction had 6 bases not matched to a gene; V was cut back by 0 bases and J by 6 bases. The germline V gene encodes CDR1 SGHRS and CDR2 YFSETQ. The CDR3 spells CASSLVGQGRPGELFF. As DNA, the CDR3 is TGCGCCAGCAGCTTGGTGGGACAGGGAAGGCCCGGGGAGCTGTTTTTT. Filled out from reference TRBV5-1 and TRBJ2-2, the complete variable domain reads KAGVTQTPRYLIKTRGQQVTLSCSPISGHRSVSWYQQTPGQGLQFLFEYFSETQRNKGNFPGRFSGRQFSNSRSEMNVSTLELGDSALYLCASSLVGQGRPGELFFGEGSRLTVL.

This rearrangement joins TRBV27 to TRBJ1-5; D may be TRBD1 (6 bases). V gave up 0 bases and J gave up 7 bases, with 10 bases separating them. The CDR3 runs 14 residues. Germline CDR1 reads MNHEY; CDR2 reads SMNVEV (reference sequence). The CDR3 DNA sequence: TGTGCCAGCAGTTTATCGAGGGGGTACCAGCCCCAGCATTTT. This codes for CASSLSRGYQPQHF.

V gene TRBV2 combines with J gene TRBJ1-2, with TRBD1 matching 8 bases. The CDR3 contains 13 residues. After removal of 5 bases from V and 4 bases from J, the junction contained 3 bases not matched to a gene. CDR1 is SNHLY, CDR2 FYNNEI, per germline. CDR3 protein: CASSLDRVYGYTF. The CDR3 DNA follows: TGTGCCAGCAGTCTGGACAGGGTCTATGGCTACACCTTC.

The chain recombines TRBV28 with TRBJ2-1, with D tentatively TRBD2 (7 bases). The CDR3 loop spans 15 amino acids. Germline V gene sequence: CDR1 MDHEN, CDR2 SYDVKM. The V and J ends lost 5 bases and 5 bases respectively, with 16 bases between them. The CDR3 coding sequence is TGTGCCAGCAGTCCCCTGGGGGAGGGGGACAATGAGCAGTTCTTC. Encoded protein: CASSPLGEGDNEQFF.

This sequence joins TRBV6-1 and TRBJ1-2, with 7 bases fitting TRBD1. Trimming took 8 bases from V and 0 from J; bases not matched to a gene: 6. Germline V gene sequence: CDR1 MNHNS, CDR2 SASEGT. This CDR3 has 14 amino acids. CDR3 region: CASVGDRANYGYTF. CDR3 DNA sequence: TGTGCCAGCGTGGGTGACAGGGCTAACTATGGCTACACCTTC.

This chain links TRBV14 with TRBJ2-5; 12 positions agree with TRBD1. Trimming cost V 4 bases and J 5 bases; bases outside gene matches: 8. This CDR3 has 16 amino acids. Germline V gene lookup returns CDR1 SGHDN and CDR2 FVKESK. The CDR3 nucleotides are TGTGCCAGCAGCCCCGCAGGGACAGGGGGCGGTGAGACCCAGTACTTC. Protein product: CASSPAGTGGGETQYF.

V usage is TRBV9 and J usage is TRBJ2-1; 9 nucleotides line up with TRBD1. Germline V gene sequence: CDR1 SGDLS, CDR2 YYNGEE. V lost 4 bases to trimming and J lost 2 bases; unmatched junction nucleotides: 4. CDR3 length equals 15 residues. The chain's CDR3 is CASSLGQGTYNEQFF. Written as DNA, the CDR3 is TGTGCCAGCAGCCTGGGACAGGGCACCTACAATGAGCAGTTCTTC. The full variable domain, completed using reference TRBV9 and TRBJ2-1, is DSGVTQTPKHLITATGQRVTLRCSPRSGDLSVYWYQQSLDQGLQFLIQYYNGEERAKGNILERFSAQQFPDLHSELNLSSLELGDSALYFCASSLGQGTYNEQFFGPGTRLTVL.